What follows are 3 T cell receptor beta chains derived from one specimen sequenced in a study of cytomegalovirus exposure and HLA in healthy donors (dated by TCRdb to between 2016 and 2019). The library was produced with the immunoSEQ multiplex PCR assay. For the multiplex PCR, a mixture combining 60 forward primers for TCR Vbeta segments and 13 reverse primers for TCR Jbeta segments was used. As stored in TCRdb, this immuneACCESS dataset retains in-frame rearrangements with V and J assigned. A fraction of the clones does not appear; measured against another copy, unresolved V genes explain less than half of the discrepancy, and the remainder lacks a known reason. The table for this sample lists roughly 100,000 clones; roughly four fifths of them were counted only once. The ten largest clones add up to around 5.8% of the sample. The source material was PBMCs. The receptor set was obtained from a woman aged 45-65 years in good health and CMV-seropositive.

CDR3 region: CASSLGGRNQPQHF. CDR3 sequence (DNA): TGTGCCAGCAGTTTAGGGGGCCGCAATCAGCCCCAGCATTTT. The V call is TRBV28, the J call TRBJ1-5; maybe TRBD1 (6 bases). Germline V gene data show CDR1 as MDHEN and CDR2 as SYDVKM. Trimming took 2 bases from V and 2 from J, leaving 7 bases between them. The CDR3 totals 14 residues.

This rearrangement joins TRBV2 to TRBJ2-5; a possible D gene is TRBD1 (5 bases). Germline V lookup: CDR1 SNHLY, CDR2 FYNNEI. Trimming took off 1 base at V and 12 bases at J, with 15 bases between the two ends. The CDR3 runs 13 residues. The CDR3 DNA is TGTGCCAGCAGTGAAGATTTGGGGCGGTTTGAGTACTTC. Protein: CASSEDLGRFEYF.

The genes are TRBV2 and TRBJ1-4, with D possibly TRBD1 on 6 matching bases. Trimming took off 6 bases at V and 4 bases at J, with 15 bases between the two ends. CDR3 length: 15 residues. Looked up from germline, CDR1 is SNHLY and CDR2 is FYNNEI. The chain's CDR3 is CASRVTRGGNEKLFF. In DNA, the CDR3 is TGTGCCAGCAGGGTCACAAGAGGGGGTAATGAAAAACTGTTTTTT. The complete variable domain, with remaining parts taken from reference TRBV2 and TRBJ1-4, reads EPEVTQTPSHQVTQMGQEVILRCVPISNHLYFYWYRQILGQKVEFLVSFYNNEISEKSEIFDDQFSVERPDGSNFTLKIRSTKLEDSAMYFCASRVTRGGNEKLFFGSGTQLSVL.